This T cell receptor beta chain was sequenced during a study of beta chain features in type 1 diabetes. Study-level findings and limits: Unsettled here was the matter of whether HLA type influences TCRB rearrangement. Patients and controls would be equally affected if PCR favored shorter templates.

This clone occurred many times. Its antigen remains unidentified. CDR3 length equals 13 residues. Trimming stripped 1 base from V and 4 bases from J, with 8 bases between. Germline CDR1 SGHTA, CDR2 FQGNSA. Expressed TCRB transcripts were sequenced because the isolated RNA had all been reverse transcribed beforehand. Generated by immunoSEQ multiplex PCR, the TCRdb table keeps only in-frame clones and is missing some. Among nearly 350,000 clones listed, approximately 8.2% were seen once. This sequence was found in a woman aged 18-29 years in good health. The sequencing input was central memory CD4+ T cells from blood. The chain recombines TRBV7-2 with TRBJ2-7; a weak D match, TRBD2 (5 bases). CDR3 protein: CASSLGPGYEQYF. The CDR3 region has the DNA TGTGCCAGCAGCTTAGGGCCGGGATACGAGCAGTACTTC.